The rows below give T cell receptor beta chains drawn from one sample of a study of T cell changes during pregnancy in multiple sclerosis. Only in-frame clones appear in the TCRdb table, and some are missing; sequencing was by immunoSEQ multiplex PCR. The sample comprises more than 80,000 clones, 90% to 95% of which are singletons, and roughly 1.1% rests with the top ten. Here the sequenced sample was peripheral blood, taken in the second trimester of pregnancy. Source of these receptors: a female donor with multiple sclerosis, enrolled in a pregnancy study. CDR3s include the opening cysteine and the closing phenylalanine or tryptophan. D genes are given only for firm matches. A clone size is listed for some rows: how often the clone was seen (once, few, many), or a class if it is expanded.

V gene	clone size	CDR3 length	D gene	J gene	CDR3 protein	CDR3 DNA
TRBV5-4	NA	14	NA	TRBJ2-7	CASSLELESYEQYF	TGTGCCAGCAGCTTGGAGTTGGAGTCCTACGAGCAGTACTTC
TRBV7-9	NA	15	TRBD2	TRBJ2-6	CASSWGGSGANVLTF	TGTGCCAGCAGCTGGGGGGGCTCTGGGGCCAACGTCCTGACTTTC
TRBV27	NA	15	TRBD1	TRBJ1-5	CASSLTGTLNQPQHF	TGTGCCAGCAGTTTGACAGGGACCCTTAATCAGCCCCAGCATTTT
TRBV6-4	NA	15	NA	TRBJ2-1	CASSEERSGNNEQFF	TGTGCCAGCAGTGAGGAGAGGAGTGGCAACAATGAGCAGTTCTTC
TRBV9	NA	15	TRBD1	TRBJ1-2	CASSVTGGSGYGYTF	TGTGCCAGCAGCGTTACAGGGGGCAGCGGCTATGGCTACACCTTC
TRBV5-4	NA	16	NA	TRBJ2-5	CASSSPMTHPVGTQYF	TGTGCCAGCAGCTCGCCTATGACACACCCCGTGGGGACCCAGTACTTC
TRBV28	NA	17	TRBD1	TRBJ2-7	CASSLGVWGQGTYEQYF	TGTGCCAGCAGTTTAGGGGTCTGGGGACAGGGGACTTACGAGCAGTACTTC
TRBV9	once	17	NA	TRBJ2-5	CASSVGNAGLPSETQYF	TGTGCCAGCAGCGTAGGGAACGCAGGGCTCCCTTCGGAGACCCAGTACTTC
TRBV6-5	NA	15	TRBD1	TRBJ1-2	CASTNTGGANYGYTF	TGTGCCAGCACCAACACAGGGGGCGCTAACTATGGCTACACCTTC
TRBV9	NA	14	NA	TRBJ2-7	CASSVGGSTYEQYF	TGTGCCAGCAGCGTAGGTGGGAGCACCTACGAGCAGTACTTC
TRBV7-9	NA	13	NA	TRBJ1-1	CASSLNRDTEAFF	TGTGCCAGCAGCCTAAACAGGGACACTGAAGCTTTCTTT
TRBV7-3	NA	15	TRBD2	TRBJ2-1	CASSPGLAAGDEQFF	TGTGCCAGCAGCCCCGGACTAGCGGCGGGGGATGAGCAGTTCTTC
TRBV5-4	NA	15	TRBD1	TRBJ1-3	CASSSDRGAGNTIYF	TGTGCCAGCAGCTCGGACAGGGGCGCTGGAAACACCATATATTTT
TRBV27	NA	16	TRBD1	TRBJ2-2	CASGLGTGSYYGELFF	TGTGCCAGCGGCCTCGGGACAGGTTCTTATTACGGGGAGCTGTTTTTT
TRBV28	NA	12	TRBD1	TRBJ2-1	CASTLRQGKQFF	TGTGCCAGCACCTTACGACAGGGAAAGCAGTTCTTC
TRBV5-6	NA	16	NA	TRBJ2-3	CASSLGLSFPTNTQYF	TGTGCCAGCAGCTTAGGACTATCGTTCCCAACGAATACGCAGTATTTT
TRBV19	NA	16	TRBD1	TRBJ1-5	CASSIGQGNGNQPQHF	TGTGCCAGTAGTATAGGACAGGGGAACGGCAATCAGCCCCAGCATTTT
TRBV28	NA	14	NA	TRBJ2-7	CASSEFAGYDEQYF	TGTGCCAGCAGTGAATTTGCAGGGTACGACGAGCAGTACTTC
TRBV7-2	NA	13	NA	TRBJ2-5	CASSSARQETQYF	TGTGCCAGCAGCTCAGCGCGACAAGAGACCCAGTACTTC
TRBV7-2	NA	15	NA	TRBJ1-2	CASSNPSGVDYGYTF	TGTGCCAGCAGCAACCCCTCAGGGGTTGACTATGGCTACACCTTC
TRBV29-1	once	14	TRBD1	TRBJ2-7	CSVEDPGQTYEQYF	TGCAGCGTTGAAGATCCGGGACAGACTTACGAGCAGTACTTC
TRBV6-5	NA	16	TRBD2	TRBJ2-3	CASSYGLAGGTDTQYF	TGTGCCAGCAGTTACGGGCTAGCGGGAGGCACAGATACGCAGTATTTT